What follows describes a single TCR beta chain. The CDR3 covers 11 residues. V was cut by 3 bases and J by 11 bases, with 12 bases left in between. Per the germline V gene, CDR1 is DFQATT and CDR2 is SNEGSKA (reference sequence). The data derive from a study of shared clonotypes between healthy human individuals. Libraries were prepared by immunoSEQ multiplex PCR; TCRdb keeps only in-frame clonotypes and omits some of them. Altogether roughly 2.2 million clones are present, 85% to 95% being singletons, with the ten largest covering around 0.38%. The sequenced sample was naive CD4+ T cells from PBMCs. Described subset: CD45RA+ positively selected. J is TRBJ2-3 and V is TRBV20-1; D is ambiguous. This receptor was taken from a man aged 18 to 29 in good health. Some clones in this sample may be carry-over from other donors' samples. CDR3 sequence: CSARGIVQQYF. CDR3 bases: TGCAGTGCTAGGGGGATCGTGCAGCAGTATTTT.